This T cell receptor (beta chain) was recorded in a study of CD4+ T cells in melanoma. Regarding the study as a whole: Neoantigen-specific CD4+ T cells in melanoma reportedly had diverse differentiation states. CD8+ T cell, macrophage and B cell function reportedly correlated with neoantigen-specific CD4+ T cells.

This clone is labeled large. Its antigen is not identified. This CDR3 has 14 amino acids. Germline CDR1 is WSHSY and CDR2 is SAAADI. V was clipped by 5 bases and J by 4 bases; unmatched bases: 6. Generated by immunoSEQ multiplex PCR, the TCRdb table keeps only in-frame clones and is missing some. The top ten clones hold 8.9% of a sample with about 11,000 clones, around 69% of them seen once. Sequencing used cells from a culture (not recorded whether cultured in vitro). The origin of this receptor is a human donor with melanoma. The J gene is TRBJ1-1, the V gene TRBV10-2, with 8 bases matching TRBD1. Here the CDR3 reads CASSRQGSGTEAFF. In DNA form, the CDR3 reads TGCGCCAGCAGTAGACAGGGGAGTGGCACTGAAGCTTTCTTT.